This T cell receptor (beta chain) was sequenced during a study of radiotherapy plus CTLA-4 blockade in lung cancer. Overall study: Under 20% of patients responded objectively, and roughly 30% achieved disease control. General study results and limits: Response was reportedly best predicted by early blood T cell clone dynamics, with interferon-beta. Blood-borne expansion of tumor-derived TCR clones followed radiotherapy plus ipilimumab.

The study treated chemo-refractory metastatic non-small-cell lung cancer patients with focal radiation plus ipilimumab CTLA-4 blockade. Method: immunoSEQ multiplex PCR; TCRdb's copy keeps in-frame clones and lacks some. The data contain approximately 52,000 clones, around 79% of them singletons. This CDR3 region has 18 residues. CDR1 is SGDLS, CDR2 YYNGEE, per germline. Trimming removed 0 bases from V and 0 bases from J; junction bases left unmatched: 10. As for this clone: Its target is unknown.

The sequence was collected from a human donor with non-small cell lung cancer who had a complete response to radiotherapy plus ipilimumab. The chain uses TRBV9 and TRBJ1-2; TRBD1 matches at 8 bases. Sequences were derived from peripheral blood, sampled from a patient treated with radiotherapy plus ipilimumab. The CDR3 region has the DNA TGTGCCAGCAGCGTAGGTTGGGTCAGGGGGCCTACTAACTATGGCTACACCTTC. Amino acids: CASSVGWVRGPTNYGYTF.